This TCR beta chain was captured in a study of persistence of HIV-infected CD4 T cells. Cells were stimulated with overlapping HIV-1 Gag 15-mer peptides. CD40L-negative CD69-negative CD45RO-high memory CD4+ T cells were sorted as populations depleted of antigen-responding cells. The immunoSEQ assay was version 4, run in survey mode. Each sample used up to about 1 ug genomic DNA diluted to about 10 ng/uL. The repertoire was sequenced with immunoSEQ multiplex PCR; TCRdb's copy has only in-frame clones and lacks some. The sample consists of about 64,000 clones, about 69% of them appearing once. Of note for this clone: Its target is not known.

The length of the CDR3 is 14 residues. Per the germline V gene, CDR1 is MNHNS and CDR2 is SASEGT. V lost 3 bases and J lost 1, with 9 bases in between. The sequencing used CD4+ T cells sorted from PBMCs after approximately 19-hour stimulation, collected from a patient who received antiretroviral therapy. This TCR derives from an adult man with HIV who was CMV-seropositive. The chain joins TRBV6-1 to TRBJ1-1; D not resolved. The CDR3 is CASSDVTGNTEAFF. CDR3 bases: TGTGCCAGCAGTGATGTAACTGGGAACACTGAAGCTTTCTTT.